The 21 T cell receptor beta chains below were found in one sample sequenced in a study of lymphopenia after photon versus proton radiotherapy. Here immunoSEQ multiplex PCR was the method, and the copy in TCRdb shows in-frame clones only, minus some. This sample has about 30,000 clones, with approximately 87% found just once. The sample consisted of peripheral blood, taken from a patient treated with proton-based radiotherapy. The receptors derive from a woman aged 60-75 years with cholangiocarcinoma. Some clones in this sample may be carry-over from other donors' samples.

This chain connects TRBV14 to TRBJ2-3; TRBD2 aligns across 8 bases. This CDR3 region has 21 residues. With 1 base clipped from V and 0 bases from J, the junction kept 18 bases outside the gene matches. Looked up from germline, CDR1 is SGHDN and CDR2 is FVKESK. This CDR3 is CASSQGDGGALNNLSTDTQYF. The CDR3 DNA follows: TGTGCCAGCAGCCAAGGTGACGGGGGGGCCCTTAATAACCTTAGCACAGATACGCAGTATTTT. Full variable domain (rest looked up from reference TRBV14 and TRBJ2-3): EAGVTQFPSHSVIEKGQTVTLRCDPISGHDNLYWYRRVMGKEIKFLLHFVKESKQDESGMPNNRFLAERTGGTYSTLKVQPAELEDSGVYFCASSQGDGGALNNLSTDTQYFGPGTRLTVL.

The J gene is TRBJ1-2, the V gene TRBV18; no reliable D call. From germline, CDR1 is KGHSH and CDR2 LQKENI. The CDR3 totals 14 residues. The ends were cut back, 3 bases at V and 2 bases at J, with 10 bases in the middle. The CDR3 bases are TGTGCCAGCTCACCCACGGCTCACAACTATGGCTACACCTTC. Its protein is CASSPTAHNYGYTF.

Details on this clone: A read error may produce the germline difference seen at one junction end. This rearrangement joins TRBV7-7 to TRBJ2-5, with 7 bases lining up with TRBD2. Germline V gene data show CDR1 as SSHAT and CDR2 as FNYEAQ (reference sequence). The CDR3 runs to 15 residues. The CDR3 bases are TGTGCTAGCAGGCCCATGGGGGGGTTGGTAGAGACCCAGTACTTC. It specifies CASRPMGGLVETQYF.

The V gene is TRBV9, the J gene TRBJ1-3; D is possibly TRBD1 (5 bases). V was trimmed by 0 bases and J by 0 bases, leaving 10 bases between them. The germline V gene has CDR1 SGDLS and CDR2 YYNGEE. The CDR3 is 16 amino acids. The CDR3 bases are TGTGCCAGCAGCGTAGTTCCAGGGTCCTCTGGAAACACCATATATTTT. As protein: CASSVVPGSSGNTIYF.

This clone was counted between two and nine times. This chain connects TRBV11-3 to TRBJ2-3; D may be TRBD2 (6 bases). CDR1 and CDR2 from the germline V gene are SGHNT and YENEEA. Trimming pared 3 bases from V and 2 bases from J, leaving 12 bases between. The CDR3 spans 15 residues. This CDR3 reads CASSLRGRVTDTQYF. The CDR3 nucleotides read TGTGCCAGCAGCTTGCGGGGAAGAGTCACAGATACGCAGTATTTT.

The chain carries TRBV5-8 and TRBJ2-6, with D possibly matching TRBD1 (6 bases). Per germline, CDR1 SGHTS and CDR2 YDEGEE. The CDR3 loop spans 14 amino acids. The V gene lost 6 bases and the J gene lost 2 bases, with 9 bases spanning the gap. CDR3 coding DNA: TGTGCCAGCACCCGACAGGCTGGGGCCAACGTCCTGACTTTC. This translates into CASTRQAGANVLTF.

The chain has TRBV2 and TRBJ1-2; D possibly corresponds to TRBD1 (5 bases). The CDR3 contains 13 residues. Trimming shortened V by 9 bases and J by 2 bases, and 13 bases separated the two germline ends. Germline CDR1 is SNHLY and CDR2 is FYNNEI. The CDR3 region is CARMDNRNYGYTF. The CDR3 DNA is TGTGCCAGGATGGACAACCGAAACTATGGCTACACCTTC.

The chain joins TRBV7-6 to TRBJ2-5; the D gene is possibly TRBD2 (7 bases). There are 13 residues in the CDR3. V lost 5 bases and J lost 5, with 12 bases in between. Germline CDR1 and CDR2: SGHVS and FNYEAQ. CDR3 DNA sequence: TGTGCCAGCAGCAACGAGGGGGGGGAGACCCAGTACTTC. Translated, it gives CASSNEGGETQYF.

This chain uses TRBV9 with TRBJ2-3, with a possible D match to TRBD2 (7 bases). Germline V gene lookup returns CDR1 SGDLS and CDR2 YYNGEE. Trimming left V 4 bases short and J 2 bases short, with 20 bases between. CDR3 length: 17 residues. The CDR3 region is CASSPLGGLADTDTQYF. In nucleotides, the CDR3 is TGTGCCAGCAGCCCTCTAGGGGGGCTAGCGGACACAGATACGCAGTATTTT.

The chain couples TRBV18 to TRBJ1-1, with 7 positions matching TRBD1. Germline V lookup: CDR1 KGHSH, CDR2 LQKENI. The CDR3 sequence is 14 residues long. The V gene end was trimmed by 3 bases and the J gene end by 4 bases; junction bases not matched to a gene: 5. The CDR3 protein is CASSPQGGTTEAFF. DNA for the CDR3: TGTGCCAGCTCACCCCAGGGGGGGACCACTGAAGCTTTCTTT.

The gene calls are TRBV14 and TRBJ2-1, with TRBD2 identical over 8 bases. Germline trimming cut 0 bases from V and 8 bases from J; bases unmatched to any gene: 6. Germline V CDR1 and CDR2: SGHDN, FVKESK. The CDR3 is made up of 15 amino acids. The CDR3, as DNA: TGTGCCAGCAGCCAAGATCCCGGACTAGCAGATGAGCAGTTCTTC. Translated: CASSQDPGLADEQFF.

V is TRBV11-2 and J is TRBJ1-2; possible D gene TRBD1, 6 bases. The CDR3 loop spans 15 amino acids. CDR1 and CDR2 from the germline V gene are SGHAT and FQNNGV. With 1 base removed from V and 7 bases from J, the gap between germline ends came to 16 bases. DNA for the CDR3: TGTGCCAGCAGCTTAGGGGTGGGGGCGGTGTTTGGCTACACCTTC. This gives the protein CASSLGVGAVFGYTF.

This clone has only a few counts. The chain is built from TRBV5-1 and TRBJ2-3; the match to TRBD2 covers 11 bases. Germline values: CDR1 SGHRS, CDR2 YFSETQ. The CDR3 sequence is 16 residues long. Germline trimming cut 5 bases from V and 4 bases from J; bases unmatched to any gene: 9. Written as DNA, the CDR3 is TGCGCCAGCAGGTCCGTTAGCGGGAGGGTATCAGATACGCAGTATTTT. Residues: CASRSVSGRVSDTQYF.

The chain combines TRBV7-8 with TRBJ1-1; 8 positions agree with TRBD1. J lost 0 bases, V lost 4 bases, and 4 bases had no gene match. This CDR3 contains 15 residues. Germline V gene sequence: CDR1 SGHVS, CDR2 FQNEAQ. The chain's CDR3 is CASSSDRVMNTEAFF. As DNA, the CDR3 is TGTGCCAGCAGCTCGGACAGGGTGATGAACACTGAAGCTTTCTTT.

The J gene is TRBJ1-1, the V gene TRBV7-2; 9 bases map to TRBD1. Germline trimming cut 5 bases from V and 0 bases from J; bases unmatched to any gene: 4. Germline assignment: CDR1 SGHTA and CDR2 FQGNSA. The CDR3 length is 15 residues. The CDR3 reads CASSIGTGMNTEAFF. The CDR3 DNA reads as TGTGCCAGCAGCATAGGGACAGGGATGAACACTGAAGCTTTCTTT. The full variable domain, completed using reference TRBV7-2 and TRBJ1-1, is GAGVSQSPSNKVTEKGKDVELRCDPISGHTALYWYRQSLGQGLEFLIYFQGNSAPDKSGLPSDRFSAERTGGSVSTLTIQRTQQEDSAVYLCASSIGTGMNTEAFFGQGTRLTVV.

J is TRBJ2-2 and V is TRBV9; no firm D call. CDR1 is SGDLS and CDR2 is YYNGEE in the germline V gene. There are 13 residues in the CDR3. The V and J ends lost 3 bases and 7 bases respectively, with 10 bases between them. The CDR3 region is CASSDSGSGELFF. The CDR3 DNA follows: TGTGCCAGCAGCGACTCGGGCAGCGGGGAGCTGTTTTTT. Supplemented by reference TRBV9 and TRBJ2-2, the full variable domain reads DSGVTQTPKHLITATGQRVTLRCSPRSGDLSVYWYQQSLDQGLQFLIQYYNGEERAKGNILERFSAQQFPDLHSELNLSSLELGDSALYFCASSDSGSGELFFGEGSRLTVL.

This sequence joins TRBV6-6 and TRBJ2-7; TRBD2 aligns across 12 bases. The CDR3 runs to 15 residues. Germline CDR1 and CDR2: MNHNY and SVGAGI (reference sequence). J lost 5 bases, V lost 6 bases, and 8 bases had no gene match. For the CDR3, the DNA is TGTGCCAGCAGACCCGGACTAGCGGGATCCCACGAGCAGTACTTC. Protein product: CASRPGLAGSHEQYF.

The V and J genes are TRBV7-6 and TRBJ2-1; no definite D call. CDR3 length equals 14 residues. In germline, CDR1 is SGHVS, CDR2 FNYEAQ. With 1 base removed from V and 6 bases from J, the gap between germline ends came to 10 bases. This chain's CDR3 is CASSLGGRSNEQFF. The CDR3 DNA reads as TGTGCCAGCAGCTTAGGTGGCAGGAGCAATGAGCAGTTCTTC.

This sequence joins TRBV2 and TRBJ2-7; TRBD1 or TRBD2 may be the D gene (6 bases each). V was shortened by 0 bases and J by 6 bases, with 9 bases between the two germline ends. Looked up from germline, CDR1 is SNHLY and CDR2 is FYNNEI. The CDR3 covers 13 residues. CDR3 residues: CASSEAEGGEQYF. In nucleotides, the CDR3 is TGTGCCAGCAGTGAAGCTGAGGGGGGCGAGCAGTACTTC. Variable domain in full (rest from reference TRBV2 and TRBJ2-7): EPEVTQTPSHQVTQMGQEVILRCVPISNHLYFYWYRQILGQKVEFLVSFYNNEISEKSEIFDDQFSVERPDGSNFTLKIRSTKLEDSAMYFCASSEAEGGEQYFGPGTRLTVT.

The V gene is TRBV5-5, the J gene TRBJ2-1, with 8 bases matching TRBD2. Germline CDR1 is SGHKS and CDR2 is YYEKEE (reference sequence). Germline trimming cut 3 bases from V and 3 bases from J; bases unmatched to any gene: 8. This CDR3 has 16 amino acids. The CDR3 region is CASSSQIAGHYNEQFF. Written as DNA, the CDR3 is TGTGCCAGCAGCTCCCAGATAGCGGGGCACTACAATGAGCAGTTCTTC.

CDR3: CATSRAAAVNSPLHF. The CDR3 bases are TGTGCCACCAGCAGAGCGGCAGCAGTTAATTCACCCCTCCACTTT. The chain is built from TRBV15 and TRBJ1-6; the D is unclear. This CDR3 has 15 residues. Germline lookup yields CDR1 LNHNV and CDR2 YYDKDF (reference sequence). V lost 1 base, J lost 6 bases, and 10 bases lay in between.